These 30 T cell receptor beta chains originate from one sample sequenced in a study of shared clonotypes between healthy human individuals. TCRdb's table, derived via immunoSEQ multiplex PCR, lists solely in-frame clones and lacks some. Of 1,400,000 or so clones listed, less than 99% are singletons. The sample consisted of naive CD4+ T cells sorted from blood. The subset was: CD45RA+ positively selected. The receptors derive from a man younger than 40 in good health.

This chain links TRBV2 with TRBJ1-1; D might be TRBD1 (6 bases). Germline V lookup: CDR1 SNHLY, CDR2 FYNNEI. The CDR3 is 14 amino acids. V was clipped by 3 bases and J by 5 bases, with 13 bases between them. DNA of the CDR3: TGTGCCAGCAGTGATAGAGGGGGGCGGACTGAAGCTTTCTTT. Translated: CASSDRGGRTEAFF.

V and J are TRBV27 and TRBJ2-1; TRBD2 aligns across 9 bases. Germline CDR1 MNHEY, CDR2 SMNVEV (reference sequence). The junction had 7 bases not matched to a gene; V was cut back by 5 bases and J by 8 bases. The CDR3 has 14 residues. This CDR3 is CASSRREGLYEQFF. The CDR3 bases are TGTGCCAGCAGTCGGCGGGAGGGCCTCTATGAGCAGTTCTTC.

This chain uses TRBV5-1 with TRBJ1-4; D may be TRBD1 (5 bases). The CDR3 sequence is 16 residues long. Trimming removed 2 bases at V and 0 bases at J, with 11 bases between. Germline loops: CDR1 SGHRS, CDR2 YFSETQ. CDR3 loop: CASSLKGGATNEKLFF. The DNA of the CDR3 is TGCGCCAGCAGCTTAAAAGGAGGGGCAACTAATGAAAAACTGTTTTTT.

In its sample, this clone was seen once. Other nucleotide sequences from this sample produce the same CDR3. The V gene is TRBV5-4, the J gene TRBJ1-5; no reliable D call. This CDR3 region has 15 residues. Germline V gene data show CDR1 as SGHNT and CDR2 as YYREEE (reference sequence). V dropped 0 bases and J dropped 0 bases, with 7 bases sitting between them. Here the CDR3 DNA reads TGTGCCAGCAGCTTGGGGCCAGTTAGCAATCAGCCCCAGCATTTT. Translated: CASSLGPVSNQPQHF.

V usage is TRBV5-6 and J usage is TRBJ1-1; D uncertain. CDR3 length: 14 amino acids. CDR1 is SGHDT and CDR2 is YYEEEE in the germline V gene. Trimming removed 0 bases at V and 9 bases at J, with 15 bases between. The CDR3 is CASSLGPTTEKAFF. In nucleotides, the CDR3 is TGTGCCAGCAGCTTGGGACCGACTACGGAAAAAGCTTTCTTT.

This clone turned up a few times. Other DNA sequences of this sample code for an identical CDR3. The chain recombines TRBV7-2 with TRBJ1-5; D is uncertain. Germline V gives CDR1 SGHTA, CDR2 FQGNSA. Trimming took 5 bases from V and 4 from J, leaving 6 bases between them. This CDR3 is built from 12 residues. CDR3 nucleotide sequence: TGTGCCAGCAGCCAGTCAAATCAGCCCCAGCATTTT. As protein: CASSQSNQPQHF.

The gene calls are TRBV5-4 and TRBJ2-1, with 8 bases matching TRBD2. The CDR3 is 16 amino acids. The junction had 7 bases not matched to a gene; V was cut back by 0 bases and J by 5 bases. CDR1 SGHNT and CDR2 YYREEE come from the germline V gene (reference sequence). CDR3 nucleotides: TGTGCCAGCAGCTTGGTAGCGCTAGCGGGTAACAATGAGCAGTTCTTC. Translated, it gives CASSLVALAGNNEQFF. Drawing the rest from reference TRBV5-4 and TRBJ2-1, the complete variable domain is ETGVTQSPTHLIKTRGQQVTLRCSSQSGHNTVSWYQQALGQGPQFIFQYYREEENGRGNFPPRFSGLQFPNYSSELNVNALELDDSALYLCASSLVALAGNNEQFFGPGTRLTVL.

The rearrangement links TRBV18 to TRBJ2-7; TRBD2 matches 15 bases. The CDR3 is made up of 19 amino acids. V shed 3 bases, J shed 2 bases, and the junction held 11 bases outside the gene matches. CDR1 and CDR2 (germline): KGHSH, LQKENI. In DNA, the CDR3 is TGTGCCAGCTCACCTTTGTCGGGACTAGCGGGAGGAAGAACCTACGAGCAGTACTTC. As protein: CASSPLSGLAGGRTYEQYF.

V and J are TRBV19 and TRBJ2-1; 14 nucleotides align to TRBD2. The CDR3 runs 17 residues. The J segment lost 1 base and the V segment lost 5 bases, leaving 4 bases of the junction unmatched. Germline CDR1 reads LNHDA; CDR2 reads SQIVND (reference sequence). The CDR3 DNA follows: TGTGCCAGTAGTGTACGACTAGCGGGAGGGTCCTACAATGAGCAGTTCTTC. Residues: CASSVRLAGGSYNEQFF.

The chain carries TRBV28 and TRBJ1-3; no clear D gene. Per germline, CDR1 MDHEN and CDR2 SYDVKM. CDR3 size: 13 residues. Trimming shortened V by 1 base and J by 8 bases, and 9 bases separated the two germline ends. For the CDR3, the DNA is TGTGCCAGCAGTTTATCTGGGGTTCACACCATATATTTT. Translating it yields CASSLSGVHTIYF.

The chain has TRBV19 and TRBJ2-2; 11 bases match TRBD2. This CDR3 has 17 amino acids. V shed 5 bases, J shed 3 bases, and the junction held 8 bases outside the gene matches. Germline CDR1 LNHDA, CDR2 SQIVND (reference sequence). The CDR3 loop is CASSPTLAGGDTGELFF. CDR3 coding DNA: TGTGCCAGTAGTCCCACTCTAGCGGGAGGAGACACCGGGGAGCTGTTTTTT.

This clone was recorded only once. This sequence joins TRBV28 and TRBJ1-2; TRBD1 might be the D (5 bases). The CDR3 length is 13 residues. Germline CDR1 reads MDHEN; CDR2 reads SYDVKM. Trimming pared 3 bases from V and 7 bases from J, leaving 12 bases between. CDR3 sequence reads: CASSFAGQGGYTF. The DNA for the CDR3 is TGTGCCAGCAGTTTTGCGGGGCAGGGTGGCTACACCTTC.

In its sample, this clone was seen once. CDR3 sequence (DNA): TGTGCCAGCAGTGGATTCTCCGGGACAGCGACCTTAGCCAAAAACATTCAGTACTTC. It is translated as CASSGFSGTATLAKNIQYF. The rearrangement links TRBV6-1 to TRBJ2-4, with 7 positions matching TRBD1. The trim removed 4 bases at V and 0 bases at J, leaving 15 bases unmatched. In germline, CDR1 is MNHNS, CDR2 SASEGT. CDR3 size: 19 residues.

The V gene is TRBV5-5, the J gene TRBJ1-5; D ambiguous. This CDR3 is 12 amino acids long. Germline-derived CDR1 and CDR2 are SGHKS and YYEKEE (reference sequence). The ends were cut back, 7 bases at V and 0 bases at J, with 5 bases in the middle. The CDR3 DNA sequence: TGTGCCAGCGGGAATAGCAATCAGCCCCAGCATTTT. Residues: CASGNSNQPQHF.

The chain joins TRBV15 to TRBJ1-2; D ambiguous. V was trimmed by 5 bases and J by 3 bases, leaving 10 bases between them. CDR3 length: 13 residues. Germline CDR1 reads LNHNV; CDR2 reads YYDKDF (reference sequence). The CDR3, as DNA: TGTGCCACCAGCCGAGGAGCGGACTATGGCTACACCTTC. Amino acid sequence: CATSRGADYGYTF.

The rearrangement joins TRBV7-8 to TRBJ2-3; D not resolved. The length of the CDR3 is 15 residues. The V gene's germline CDR1 is SGHVS and CDR2 FQNEAQ. Trimming took 1 base from V and 1 from J, leaving 9 bases between them. CDR3 region: CASSLDFGRTDTQYF. The CDR3 nucleotides are TGTGCCAGCAGCTTAGATTTTGGACGCACAGATACGCAGTATTTT.

The gene calls are TRBV7-8 and TRBJ1-1, with D possibly being TRBD1 (6 bases). Trimming removed 3 bases at V and 6 bases at J, with 20 bases between. Germline V gene sequence: CDR1 SGHVS, CDR2 FQNEAQ. The length of the CDR3 is 16 residues. CDR3: CASSFLLSRGNAEAFF. CDR3 sequence (DNA): TGTGCCAGCAGCTTTCTCCTTAGCAGGGGCAACGCTGAAGCTTTCTTT.

The V call is TRBV27, the J call TRBJ2-1; 7 bases are shared with TRBD1. This CDR3 is 14 amino acids long. Losses at the gene ends were 5 bases for V and 6 bases for J; bases not matched to a gene: 7. Germline values: CDR1 MNHEY, CDR2 SMNVEV (reference sequence). CDR3 amino acids: CASSLRQGSNEQFF. The CDR3 DNA reads as TGTGCCAGCAGTCTTAGACAGGGATCCAATGAGCAGTTCTTC.

The CDR3 loop reads CASSLSGGWNEQFF. DNA for the CDR3: TGTGCCAGCAGCTTATCGGGGGGTTGGAATGAGCAGTTCTTC. This chain uses TRBV11-2 with TRBJ2-1, with 7 nucleotides matching TRBD2. CDR3 length: 14 residues. Trimming removed 2 bases from V and 7 bases from J; junction bases left unmatched: 5. Germline V gene data show CDR1 as SGHAT and CDR2 as FQNNGV. The whole variable domain, filled in from reference TRBV11-2 and TRBJ2-1, reads EAGVAQSPRYKIIEKRQSVAFWCNPISGHATLYWYQQILGQGPKLLIQFQNNGVVDDSQLPKDRFSAERLKGVDSTLKIQPAKLEDSAVYLCASSLSGGWNEQFFGPGTRLTVL.

On this clone itself: Other DNA sequences of this sample code for an identical CDR3. This sequence joins TRBV19 and TRBJ1-2, with D possibly being TRBD1 (6 bases). Germline CDR1 is LNHDA and CDR2 is SQIVND (reference sequence). There are 13 residues in the CDR3. The V gene lost 4 bases and the J gene lost 5 bases, with 11 bases spanning the gap. The DNA of the CDR3 is TGTGCCAGTAGTACGGACAGCAGGTATGGCTACACCTTC. It codes for CASSTDSRYGYTF.

This clone is a singleton in its sample. The chain carries TRBV5-1 and TRBJ2-5, with D maybe TRBD2 (6 bases). With 3 bases removed from V and 5 bases from J, the gap between germline ends came to 17 bases. From germline, CDR1 is SGHRS and CDR2 YFSETQ. CDR3 size: 15 residues. In DNA form, the CDR3 reads TGCGCCAGCAGCTACTTGGGAGGTCGTGGGGAGACCCAGTACTTC. The encoded protein is CASSYLGGRGETQYF.

The chain is built from TRBV30 and TRBJ1-5, with 7 bases that match TRBD1. CDR3 size: 14 residues. Germline loops: CDR1 GTSNPN, CDR2 SVGIG (reference sequence). Trimming removed 3 bases from V and 4 bases from J; junction bases left unmatched: 6. The CDR3 loop is CAWRRGQGNQPQHF. CDR3 in DNA: TGTGCCTGGAGAAGGGGGCAGGGGAATCAGCCCCAGCATTTT.

The rearrangement joins TRBV29-1 to TRBJ2-3; the D is unclear. The CDR3 covers 14 residues. V lost 4 bases and J lost 1, with 12 bases in between. From germline, CDR1 is SQVTM and CDR2 ANQGSEA. CDR3 residues: CSVVPISRTDTQYF. CDR3 in DNA: TGCAGCGTTGTGCCTATCTCGCGCACAGATACGCAGTATTTT.

J is TRBJ1-2 and V is TRBV14; D might be TRBD1 (6 bases). The CDR3 is 19 amino acids. The germline CDR1 and CDR2 sequences are SGHDN and FVKESK. Trimming pared 4 bases from V and 3 bases from J, leaving 27 bases between. The CDR3 protein is CASSPMDRKHATMDYGYTF. The CDR3 bases are TGTGCCAGCAGCCCGATGGACAGAAAACACGCCACTATGGACTATGGCTACACCTTC.

The V gene is TRBV28, the J gene TRBJ2-7; 9 bases match TRBD1. The CDR3 length is 13 residues. CDR1 is MDHEN and CDR2 is SYDVKM in the germline V gene. V lost 8 bases, J lost 2 bases, and 4 bases stayed unmatched. CDR3 sequence reads: CASYRGPTYEQYF. The CDR3 nucleotides are TGTGCCAGCTACAGGGGGCCGACCTACGAGCAGTACTTC. Full variable domain (outside the CDR3, taken from reference TRBV28 and TRBJ2-7): DVKVTQSSRYLVKRTGEKVFLECVQDMDHENMFWYRQDPGLGLRLIYFSYDVKMKEKGDIPEGYSVSREKKERFSLILESASTNQTSMYLCASYRGPTYEQYFGPGTRLTVT.

The chain couples TRBV11-2 to TRBJ2-7; TRBD1 matches at 9 bases. CDR1 and CDR2 (germline): SGHAT, FQNNGV. The CDR3 sequence is 17 residues long. V was clipped by 7 bases and J by 5 bases; unmatched bases: 18. For the CDR3, the DNA is TGTGCCAGCACCGTTTTCTACAGGGGGCTTCAGATCCACGAGCAGTACTTC. Protein product: CASTVFYRGLQIHEQYF.

The chain recombines TRBV28 with TRBJ2-7; 7 bases are a match to TRBD1. CDR3 length: 14 amino acids. The V gene's germline CDR1 is MDHEN and CDR2 SYDVKM. V trimming: 2 bases; J trimming: 4 bases; junction bases outside the gene matches: 5. The CDR3 DNA reads as TGTGCCAGCAGTTTAGTGGACAGGCTGTACGAGCAGTACTTC. Translated, it gives CASSLVDRLYEQYF.

This chain uses TRBV19 with TRBJ1-5; a weak D match, TRBD1 (5 bases). Looked up from germline, CDR1 is LNHDA and CDR2 is SQIVND (reference sequence). Deletions cut 5 bases from V and 5 bases from J, with 10 bases between. This CDR3 is 13 amino acids long. Here the CDR3 DNA reads TGTGCCAGTAGTCCCAGGGTGGATCAGCCCCAGCATTTT. Its translation is CASSPRVDQPQHF.

The V gene is TRBV19, the J gene TRBJ2-2; unclear D gene. Deletions cut 2 bases from V and 4 bases from J, with 11 bases between. The CDR3 runs to 15 residues. Germline lookup yields CDR1 LNHDA and CDR2 SQIVND (reference sequence). In DNA form, the CDR3 reads TGTGCCAGTAGTATAATGGGCGGACCCACCGGGGAGCTGTTTTTT. Its translation: CASSIMGGPTGELFF.

The gene calls are TRBV19 and TRBJ2-1; D remains ambiguous. Trimming left V 7 bases short and J 3 bases short, with 13 bases between. The V gene's germline CDR1 is LNHDA and CDR2 SQIVND (reference sequence). The CDR3 has 14 residues. This CDR3 is CASTLHIHYNEQFF. In DNA form, the CDR3 reads TGTGCCAGTACGCTCCACATTCACTACAATGAGCAGTTCTTC.